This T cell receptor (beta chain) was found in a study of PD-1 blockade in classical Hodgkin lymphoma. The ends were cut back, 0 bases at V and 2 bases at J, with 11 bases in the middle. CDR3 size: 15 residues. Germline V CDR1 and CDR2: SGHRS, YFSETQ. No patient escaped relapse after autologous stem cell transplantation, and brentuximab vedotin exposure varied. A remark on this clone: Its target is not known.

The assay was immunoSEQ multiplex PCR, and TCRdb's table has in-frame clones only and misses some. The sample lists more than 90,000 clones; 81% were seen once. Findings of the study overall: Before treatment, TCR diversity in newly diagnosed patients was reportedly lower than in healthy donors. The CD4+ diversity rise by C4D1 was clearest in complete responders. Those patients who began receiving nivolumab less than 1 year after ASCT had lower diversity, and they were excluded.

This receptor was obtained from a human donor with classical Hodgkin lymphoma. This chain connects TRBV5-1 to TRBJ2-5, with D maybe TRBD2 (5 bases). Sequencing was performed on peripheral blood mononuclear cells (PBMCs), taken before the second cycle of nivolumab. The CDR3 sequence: CASSLVREHQETQYF. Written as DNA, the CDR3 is TGCGCCAGCAGCTTGGTCCGGGAACATCAAGAGACCCAGTACTTC.